The source of this T cell receptor beta chain is a study of blood T cell repertoires in COVID-19. Across the study: Material from acute and convalescent COVID-19 was sourced from the United States, Italy and Spain. PBMCs, B-cell-depleted T cells, or T cells were the source of the cDNA or gDNA that made up the material.

Points on this clone: One end of the junction fails to match germline, which may point to a read error.

As handled by the study authors: By means of reference gene primer amplification, nucleated cell counts were estimated. Assay: immunoSEQ multiplex PCR; the TCRdb copy retains only in-frame clones and omits some. From that table come the V and J calls and clone size; the DNA was used to work out D and trimming. The profile shows approximately 300,000 clones, around 89% of them singletons. This CDR3 has 17 residues. CDR1 and CDR2 (germline): MDHEN, SYDVKM. The sequence was obtained from a man in his forties or fifties with acute or convalescent COVID-19. The chain recombines TRBV28 with TRBJ2-1; tentatively, D is TRBD1 (6 bases). The sequenced sample was peripheral blood. The CDR3 region is CASSLSTGLISYNEQFF. Written as DNA, the CDR3 is TGTGCCAGCAGCTTATCGACAGGTTTAATCTCCTACAATGAGCAGTTCTTC.